This T cell receptor beta chain was obtained from a study of shared clonotypes between healthy human individuals. General observations from the study: The sole specimen, blood, was sampled, and tissue repertoires likely differ.

Details on this clone: Its antigen is unknown. Other nucleotide sequences from this sample produce the same CDR3.

This CDR3 is 13 amino acids long. Trimming cost V 3 bases and J 1 base, with 6 bases left between them. Germline CDR1 and CDR2: MNHEY and SVGAGI. Recent vaccinations or acute infections were absent in the healthy HIV-negative adult donors. Each PCR replicate from the sorted subsets contained 200 to 250 ng DNA, which is around 30,000 T cell genomes. Sequenced by immunoSEQ multiplex PCR; TCRdb stores in-frame clones only, minus some. The data show over a million clones, approximately 70% seen once. V and J are TRBV6-5 and TRBJ1-1; perhaps TRBD1 as D (5 bases). The sequenced material came from memory CD4+ T cells sorted from blood. The sample's subset: CD45RA-negative fraction. This TCR was recovered from a man younger than 35 in good health. CDR3 region: CASSYTGNTEAFF. The DNA for the CDR3 is TGTGCCAGCAGTTATACAGGGAACACTGAAGCTTTCTTT.